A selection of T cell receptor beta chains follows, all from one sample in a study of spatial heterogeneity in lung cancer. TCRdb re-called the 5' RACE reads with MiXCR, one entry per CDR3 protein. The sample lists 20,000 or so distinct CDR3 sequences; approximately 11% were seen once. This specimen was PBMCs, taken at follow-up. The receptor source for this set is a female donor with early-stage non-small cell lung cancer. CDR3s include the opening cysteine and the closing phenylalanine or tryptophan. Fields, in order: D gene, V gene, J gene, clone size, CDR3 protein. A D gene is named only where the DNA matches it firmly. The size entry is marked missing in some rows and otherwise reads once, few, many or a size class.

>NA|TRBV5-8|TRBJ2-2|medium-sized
CASSLSLTGELFF
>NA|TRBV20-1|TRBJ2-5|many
CSAQPPGAETQYF
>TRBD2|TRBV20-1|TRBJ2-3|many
CSASRRGGSTDTQYF
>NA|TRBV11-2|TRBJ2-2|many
CASSLENTGELFF
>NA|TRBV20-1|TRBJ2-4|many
CSASGGLGKNIQYF
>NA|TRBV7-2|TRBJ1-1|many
CASSLRLRNTEAFF
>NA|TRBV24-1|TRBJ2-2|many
CATRAGATGELFF
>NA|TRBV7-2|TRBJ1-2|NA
CASSTLQGWGGYTF
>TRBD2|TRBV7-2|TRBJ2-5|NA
CASSLFSSGGLETQYF
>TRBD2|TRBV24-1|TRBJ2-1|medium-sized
CATSDWGTSGSDEQFF
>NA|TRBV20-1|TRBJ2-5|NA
CSARDPRAPETQYF
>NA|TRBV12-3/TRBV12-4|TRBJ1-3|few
CASSYSSISGNTIYF
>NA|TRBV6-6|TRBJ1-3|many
CASRTGRPTSGNTIYF
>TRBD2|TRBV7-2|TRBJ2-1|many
CASSLRFLRGGNEQFF
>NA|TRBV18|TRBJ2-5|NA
CASSPTGTPLETQYF
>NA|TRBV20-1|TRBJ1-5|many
CSAPLWGDNQPQHF
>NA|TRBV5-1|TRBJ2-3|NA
CASFLETPGTQYF
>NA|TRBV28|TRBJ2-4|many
CASSWELAGKNIQYF
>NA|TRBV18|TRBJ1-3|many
CASSSNSAGNTIYF
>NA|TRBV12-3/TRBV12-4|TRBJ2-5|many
CASFTTAAETQYF
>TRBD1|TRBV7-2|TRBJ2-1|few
CASSIEGAGVGNEQFF
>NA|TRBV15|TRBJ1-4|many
CATSRDSAVGDEKLFF
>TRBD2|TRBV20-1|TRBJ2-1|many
CSARDSGTSYNEQFF
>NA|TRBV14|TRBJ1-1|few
CASSQGRETEAFF
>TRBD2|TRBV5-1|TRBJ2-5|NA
CASSQGLPKETQYF
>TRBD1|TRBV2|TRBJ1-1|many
CASSMGQGFTEAFF
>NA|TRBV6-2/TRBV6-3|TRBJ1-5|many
CASTGGAGQPQHF
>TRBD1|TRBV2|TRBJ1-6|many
CASSVGGQGAINSPLHF
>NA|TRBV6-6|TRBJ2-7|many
CASSASGTLTYEQYF
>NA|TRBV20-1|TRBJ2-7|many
CSARDPGTGEQYF
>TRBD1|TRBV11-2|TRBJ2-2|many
CASSSLQGAIGELFF
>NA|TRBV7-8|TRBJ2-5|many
CASSLWRGPQETQYF
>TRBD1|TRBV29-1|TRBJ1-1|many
CSGAGLGQGAGTEAFF
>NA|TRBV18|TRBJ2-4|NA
CASSPPGYEGAKNIQYF
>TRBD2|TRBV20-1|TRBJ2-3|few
CSARDRASGSWVTQYF
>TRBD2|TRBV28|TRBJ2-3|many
CASPPLAGYSPDTQYF
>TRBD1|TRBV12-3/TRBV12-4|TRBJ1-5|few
CASSSYRGVYSNQPQHF
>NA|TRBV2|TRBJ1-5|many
CASGGLSQDQPQHF
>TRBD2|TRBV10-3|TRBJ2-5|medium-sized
CAISDQAGVLAETQYF
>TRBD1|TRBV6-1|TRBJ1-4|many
CASRGGFIDRVVEKLFF
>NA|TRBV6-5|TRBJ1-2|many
CASSYDRLTYGYTF
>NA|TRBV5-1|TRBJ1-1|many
CASSLDTPGTEAFF
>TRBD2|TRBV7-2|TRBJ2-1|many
CASSSTSGRAGNEQFF
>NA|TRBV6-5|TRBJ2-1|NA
CASRQRAFSSYNEQFF
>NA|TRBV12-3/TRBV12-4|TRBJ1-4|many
CASSLTQVAGVLFF
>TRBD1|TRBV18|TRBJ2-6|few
CASSQDRGYGANVLTF
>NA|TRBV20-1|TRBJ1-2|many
CSARDLAGINYGYTF
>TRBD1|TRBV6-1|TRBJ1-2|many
CASLPLQGLQPNYGYTF
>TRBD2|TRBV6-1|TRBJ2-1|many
CASSEALRETSGRRGYNEQFF
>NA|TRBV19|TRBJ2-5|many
CASSISTEQETQYF
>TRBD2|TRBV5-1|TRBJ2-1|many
CASSETSGGASYNEQFF
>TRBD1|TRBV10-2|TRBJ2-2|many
CASSRQGNTGELFF
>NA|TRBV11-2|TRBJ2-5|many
CASSFSDQETQYF
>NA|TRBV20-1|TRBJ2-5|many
CSARVDGWGETQYF